Described below is a single T cell receptor beta chain sequence and its context. This clone has more than one count but fewer than ten. This clone's antigen is unknown. Per-base quality was not reported, and no clone a single base away is much larger than it. No treatment had been received by any patient before thyroid surgery. Using T-cell receptor beta sequencing, the study looked back at clinical samples from patients collected from about 2011 to 2019. This sample was included in a study of metastatic and nonmetastatic thyroid tumors (dated by TCRdb to between 2020 and 2021). About the investigation overall: Repertoires from peripheral blood and from tumor or nodule tissue samples of malignant and benign thyroid patients were compared.

What the work shows at the level of the full study, not this receptor alone: In both blood and tumor samples, TCR beta diversity was reported to be significantly higher in malignant tumors than in benign nodules.

Libraries were made using PCR. The data were produced on an Illumina HiSeq 4000. High-throughput sequencing was used to profile the CDR3 region of the TCR beta-chain in every patient. As for how the authors treated the data: A classifier to discriminate distant-metastatic papillary thyroid cancer patients was built from CDR3 differences across clinicopathological groups. The Shannon index was used to assess repertoire diversity, and the Morisita-Horn index was used to assess tumor-blood repertoire similarity. TCRdb reanalyzed the raw reads on its own, using fastp at Q25 for trimming and MiXCR for clone calling, and kept in-frame beta chains. The V and J calls here are based on TCRdb, not the publication. The sample table holds around 16,000 clones, of which under 35% were seen once. Roughly 13% of the sample rests with the top ten. Including the terminal cysteine and phenylalanine, the CDR3 comprises 14 residues. Of the read, only the CDR3 DNA is kept; its 42 bases are in frame from base 1. Trimming costs V 2 bases and J 1 base, and their ends lie 5 bases apart.

This TCR came from a female donor with papillary thyroid cancer or a benign thyroid nodule (not recorded which). Some clones in this sample may be carry-over from other donors' samples. The sequencing input was adjacent normal tissue. Here the chain combines TRBV12-3 or TRBV12-4 and TRBJ2-2, with TRBD1 perhaps the D gene, on 5 matching bases. The DNA reads as follows: TGTGCCAGCAGTTTACAGGGGAACACCGGGGAGCTGTTTTTT. It is translated as CASSLQGNTGELFF.